The sequence of this TCR beta chain was determined in a study of blood T cells in healthy people across ages. Findings of the study overall: Getting older went along with TCR beta diversity per million T cells dropping roughly linearly.

J was trimmed by 4 bases and V by 7 bases; bases with no gene match: 9. The length of the CDR3 is 14 residues. Notes on this clonotype: Its specificity is not known.

PCR was performed a second time for about 7 to 12 cycles using a sample-barcoded 5' primer and a J-beta primer mix. Through a template-switch adaptor with 12 random nucleotides, each cDNA molecule received a tag. Paired-end reads containing CDR3 totaled no fewer than 2.5 million for each sample. Each CDR3 protein is one row after TCRdb ran MiXCR on the 5' RACE reads. The profile covers roughly 860,000 distinct CDR3 sequences, with around 62% appearing a single time and about a quarter taken by the ten largest. This chain links TRBV12-3 or TRBV12-4 with TRBJ1-2; TRBD1 matches 7 bases. This sequence was found in a man under 40 in good health. Sequencing was performed on blood. Here the CDR3 DNA reads TGTGCCAGCACCCCGCAGGGGGGGTTCTATGGCTACACCTTC. This sequence encodes CASTPQGGFYGYTF.